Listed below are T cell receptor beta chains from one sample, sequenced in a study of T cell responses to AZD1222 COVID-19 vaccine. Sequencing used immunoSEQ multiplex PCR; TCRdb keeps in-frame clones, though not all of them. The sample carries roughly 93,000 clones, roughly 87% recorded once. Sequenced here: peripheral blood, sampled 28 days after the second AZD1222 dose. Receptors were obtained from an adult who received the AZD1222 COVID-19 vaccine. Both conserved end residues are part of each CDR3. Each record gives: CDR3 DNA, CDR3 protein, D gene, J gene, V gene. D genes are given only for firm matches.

cdr3_nt: TGTGCCAGTAGTAAGGACGGGGACACCGGGGAGCTGTTTTTT; cdr3_aa: CASSKDGDTGELFF; d_call: NA; j_call: TRBJ2-2; v_call: TRBV19
cdr3_nt: TGTGCCAGCAGCAACTGGGACCGATATAGCAATCAGCCCCAGCATTTT; cdr3_aa: CASSNWDRYSNQPQHF; d_call: NA; j_call: TRBJ1-5; v_call: TRBV7-9
cdr3_nt: TGTGCCAGCAGCGAAACTGGGGATGGCTACACCTTC; cdr3_aa: CASSETGDGYTF; d_call: NA; j_call: TRBJ1-2; v_call: TRBV3-1/TRBV3-2
cdr3_nt: TGTGCCAGCAGCCCCATACTAAACACCGGGGAGCTGTTTTTT; cdr3_aa: CASSPILNTGELFF; d_call: NA; j_call: TRBJ2-2; v_call: TRBV13
cdr3_nt: TGTGCCAGCAGCTTACCTTATCAGCCCCAGCATTTT; cdr3_aa: CASSLPYQPQHF; d_call: NA; j_call: TRBJ1-5; v_call: TRBV7-9
cdr3_nt: TGTGCCAGCACCATTTTGGCAGGGGGGGCGAACTATGGCTACACCTTC; cdr3_aa: CASTILAGGANYGYTF; d_call: TRBD1; j_call: TRBJ1-2; v_call: TRBV5-4
cdr3_nt: TGTGCCAGTAACCACAGGGAGAACACCGGGGAGCTGTTTTTT; cdr3_aa: CASNHRENTGELFF; d_call: NA; j_call: TRBJ2-2; v_call: TRBV19
cdr3_nt: TGTGCCAGCAGTTACCTACCGGGACAGGGTTCGTATGGCTACACCTTC; cdr3_aa: CASSYLPGQGSYGYTF; d_call: TRBD1; j_call: TRBJ1-2; v_call: TRBV6-5
cdr3_nt: TGTGCCAGCAGTTTGGTCCTCTCTAGCAATCAGCCCCAGCATTTT; cdr3_aa: CASSLVLSSNQPQHF; d_call: NA; j_call: TRBJ1-5; v_call: TRBV6-5
cdr3_nt: TGCGCCAGCAGGGGGGTCCACACCGGGGAGCTGTTTTTT; cdr3_aa: CASRGVHTGELFF; d_call: NA; j_call: TRBJ2-2; v_call: TRBV10-1
cdr3_nt: TGTGCCACGTCGGAGGCCGGGGAGCTGTTTTTT; cdr3_aa: CATSEAGELFF; d_call: NA; j_call: TRBJ2-2; v_call: TRBV24-1
cdr3_nt: TGTGCCAGCAGTATTGTCCCGGGCACTGAAGCTTTCTTT; cdr3_aa: CASSIVPGTEAFF; d_call: NA; j_call: TRBJ1-1; v_call: TRBV6-5
cdr3_nt: TGTGCCACCAGTGATTTGGGCTACTCCACAGATACGCAGTATTTT; cdr3_aa: CATSDLGYSTDTQYF; d_call: NA; j_call: TRBJ2-3; v_call: TRBV24-1
cdr3_nt: TGTGCCAGCAGTTTACGCCTAGCTTCAGATACGCAGTATTTT; cdr3_aa: CASSLRLASDTQYF; d_call: NA; j_call: TRBJ2-3; v_call: TRBV28
cdr3_nt: TGTGCCAGCAGGAGGACAGAGAACACTGAAGCTTTCTTT; cdr3_aa: CASRRTENTEAFF; d_call: NA; j_call: TRBJ1-1; v_call: TRBV7-9
cdr3_nt: TGTGCCAGCAGTTGGGTCGCTAGGGATAATTCACCCCTCCACTTT; cdr3_aa: CASSWVARDNSPLHF; d_call: NA; j_call: TRBJ1-6; v_call: TRBV6-5
cdr3_nt: TGTGCCAGCAGCTTAATCGGGACTAGCGGGGGCCCCAATGAGCAGTTCTTC; cdr3_aa: CASSLIGTSGGPNEQFF; d_call: TRBD2; j_call: TRBJ2-1; v_call: TRBV7-3
cdr3_nt: TGTGCCAGCAGCCTGGGGACGGAAAATGAAAAACTGTTTTTT; cdr3_aa: CASSLGTENEKLFF; d_call: NA; j_call: TRBJ1-4; v_call: TRBV4-2
cdr3_nt: TGTGCCAGCAGCCAGTGGACTAGCGGGGGGCGAAATACGCAGTATTTT; cdr3_aa: CASSQWTSGGRNTQYF; d_call: TRBD2; j_call: TRBJ2-3; v_call: TRBV3-1/TRBV3-2
cdr3_nt: TGTGCCTGGAGCCGCGTGAGGGGGCGAGCGCCTGGAAACACCATATATTTT; cdr3_aa: CAWSRVRGRAPGNTIYF; d_call: TRBD1; j_call: TRBJ1-3; v_call: TRBV30
cdr3_nt: TGTGCCAGCAGCTTGTGGCGGGGGGGCCGGAATACGCAGTATTTT; cdr3_aa: CASSLWRGGRNTQYF; d_call: TRBD2; j_call: TRBJ2-3; v_call: TRBV7-9
cdr3_nt: TGTGCCAGCTCACCAACTAGCGGGGGCCCCGAGACAGATACGCAGTATTTT; cdr3_aa: CASSPTSGGPETDTQYF; d_call: TRBD2; j_call: TRBJ2-3; v_call: TRBV18